A selection of T cell receptor beta chains follows, all from one sample in a study of beta chain features in type 1 diabetes. Data came from immunoSEQ multiplex PCR; TCRdb stores just in-frame clones and leaves some out. Seen here are hundreds of thousands of clones, approximately 28% observed once, and the top ten hold around 0.065%. The sample was naive CD4+ T cells from blood. These receptors came from a man between 18 and 35 years old in good health. CDR3s include the opening cysteine and the closing phenylalanine or tryptophan. A D gene is named only where the DNA matches it firmly. Only part of the rows carry a size: once, few, many, or a class if the clone is expanded.

TGTGCCAGCAGACGGCCGGGATCCCAAGAGACCCAGTACTTC | CASRRPGSQETQYF | few | - | TRBJ2-5 | TRBV7-2
TGCGCCAGCAGCATCGGCGGAAACACTGAAGCTTTCTTT | CASSIGGNTEAFF | few | - | TRBJ1-1 | TRBV5-1
TGTGCCAGCAGCTTAGGGCTAGCGGACTACGAGCAGTACTTC | CASSLGLADYEQYF | few | TRBD2 | TRBJ2-7 | TRBV7-9
TGTGCCAGCAGTGCTCAGGGTCTCTCTGGCTACACCTTC | CASSAQGLSGYTF | - | - | TRBJ1-2 | TRBV2
TGTGCCAGCAGCTTGTGGGGGACAGGAACCTACGAGCAGTACTTC | CASSLWGTGTYEQYF | - | TRBD1 | TRBJ2-7 | TRBV5-6
TGTGCCAGCAGGGCGACAGGGGTGCGCGTCAATGAGCAGTTCTTC | CASRATGVRVNEQFF | once | TRBD1 | TRBJ2-1 | TRBV2
TGTGCCAGCAGCTCGATGCCGGGACTAGCGAGCGAGCAGTACTTC | CASSSMPGLASEQYF | few | TRBD2 | TRBJ2-7 | TRBV7-3
TGCAGCGTTGATCACCCGGGACTAGCGGGAGTAAATGAGCAGTTCTTC | CSVDHPGLAGVNEQFF | - | TRBD2 | TRBJ2-1 | TRBV29-1
TGTGCCAGCAGCGACGGGACTGTGAACACTGAAGCTTTCTTT | CASSDGTVNTEAFF | - | - | TRBJ1-1 | TRBV7-2
TGTGCCAGCAGCACCGGACAGGGGGCCTATGGCTACACCTTC | CASSTGQGAYGYTF | - | TRBD1 | TRBJ1-2 | TRBV7-9
TGTGCCAGCAGCTTAGCAACAGCCTCGTACAATGAGCAGTTCTTC | CASSLATASYNEQFF | - | - | TRBJ2-1 | TRBV7-2
TGCAGCGTAGAAGACAGCTACGAGCAGTACTTC | CSVEDSYEQYF | few | - | TRBJ2-7 | TRBV29-1
TGTGCCAGCAGCTCCACCAATTCACCCCTCCACTTT | CASSSTNSPLHF | - | - | TRBJ1-6 | TRBV7-9
TGCGCCAGCAGCCAAGACCCTTCACTAGGGTCCTACAATGAGCAGTTCTTC | CASSQDPSLGSYNEQFF | - | - | TRBJ2-1 | TRBV4-1
TGCGCCAGCAGCTTGGCCGTGGCGGGAGGGACCTACGAGCAGTACTTC | CASSLAVAGGTYEQYF | - | TRBD2 | TRBJ2-7 | TRBV5-1
TGTGCCAGCAGCCCAACGTCAAACAATCAGCCCCAGCATTTT | CASSPTSNNQPQHF | - | - | TRBJ1-5 | TRBV9
TGCAGCATCCTCCAGAGGGTAAGGAGCTACGAGCAGTACTTC | CSILQRVRSYEQYF | - | - | TRBJ2-7 | TRBV29-1
TGTGCCAGCAGCCGATTCTACGAGCAGTACTTC | CASSRFYEQYF | few | - | TRBJ2-7 | TRBV2
TGCAGCGTTGAAGCCTCCTCGAAGGATCATGAGCAGTTCTTC | CSVEASSKDHEQFF | - | - | TRBJ2-1 | TRBV29-1
TGTGCCAGCTCACCACAGGTACACGAGCAGTACTTC | CASSPQVHEQYF | - | - | TRBJ2-7 | TRBV18
TGTGCCAGCAGGATTTCGAATTCCGACGAGCAGTACTTC | CASRISNSDEQYF | - | - | TRBJ2-7 | TRBV5-4
TGTGCCTGGAGTGCCGGACAGTCTGGGGCCAACGTCCTGACTTTC | CAWSAGQSGANVLTF | - | - | TRBJ2-6 | TRBV30
TGTGCCAGCAGTTTTACGGAGACCCAGTACTTC | CASSFTETQYF | few | - | TRBJ2-5 | TRBV6-1
TGCAGCGTTGCCGGGACAGTCTACGAGCAGTACTTC | CSVAGTVYEQYF | - | TRBD1 | TRBJ2-7 | TRBV29-1
TGTGCCAGTAGTGTAAAAACTAGCGGGCGACCAAATGAGCAGTTCTTC | CASSVKTSGRPNEQFF | few | TRBD2 | TRBJ2-1 | TRBV19
TGTGCCAGCAGCTTCGGAGGGAGTTGGGAGACCCAGTACTTC | CASSFGGSWETQYF | few | - | TRBJ2-5 | TRBV5-6
TGTGCCTGGAGTGCGAGAGCAGGAGAGACCCAGTACTTC | CAWSARAGETQYF | - | - | TRBJ2-5 | TRBV30
TGTGCCTGGAGTAACAGCCTGAGCGATCAGCCCCAGCATTTT | CAWSNSLSDQPQHF | - | - | TRBJ1-5 | TRBV30
TGCAGCGTTGAAGATCGGGGAGCAGGGCGAAACTATGGCTACACCTTC | CSVEDRGAGRNYGYTF | - | - | TRBJ1-2 | TRBV29-1
TGTGCCAGCAGAAGGGTAGGGGTTCCTGGCTATGGCTACACCTTC | CASRRVGVPGYGYTF | - | - | TRBJ1-2 | TRBV6-5
TGTGCCAGCATCGCTGACAGGGCCAGCGGCTACACCTTC | CASIADRASGYTF | - | TRBD1 | TRBJ1-2 | TRBV28